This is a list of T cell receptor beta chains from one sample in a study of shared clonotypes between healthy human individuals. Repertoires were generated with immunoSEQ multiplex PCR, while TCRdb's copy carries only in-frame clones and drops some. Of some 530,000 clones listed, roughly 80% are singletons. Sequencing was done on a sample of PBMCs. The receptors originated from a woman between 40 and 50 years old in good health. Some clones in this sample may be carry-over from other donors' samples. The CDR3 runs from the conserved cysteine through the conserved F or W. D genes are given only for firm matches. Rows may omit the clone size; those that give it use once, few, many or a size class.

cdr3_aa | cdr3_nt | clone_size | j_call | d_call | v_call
CASNVAEETQYF | TGTGCCAGCAATGTAGCCGAGGAGACCCAGTACTTC | . | TRBJ2-5 | . | TRBV2
CASTRGGQGEFEQFF | TGTGCCAGCACCCGGGGGGGACAGGGGGAATTTGAGCAGTTCTTC | . | TRBJ2-1 | TRBD1 | TRBV28
CASSSGFGQGPYNEQFF | TGTGCCAGCAGCTCCGGATTTGGACAGGGACCTTACAATGAGCAGTTCTTC | once | TRBJ2-1 | TRBD1 | TRBV7-9
CASSLTTGAGYNEQFF | TGTGCCAGCAGCTTAACGACAGGGGCAGGCTACAATGAGCAGTTCTTC | few | TRBJ2-1 | TRBD1 | TRBV7-2
CASSLDSDYEQYF | TGCGCCAGCAGCTTGGACAGTGACTACGAGCAGTACTTC | . | TRBJ2-7 | . | TRBV5-1
CASSLNAGVNEQFF | TGTGCCAGCAGCTTGAACGCGGGAGTCAATGAGCAGTTCTTC | once | TRBJ2-1 | TRBD2 | TRBV5-4
CASSLLRTNTGELFF | TGTGCCAGCAGCTTACTGCGGACAAACACCGGGGAGCTGTTTTTT | . | TRBJ2-2 | . | TRBV7-2
CASSLRGQGVPGELFF | TGTGCCAGCAGCTTAAGGGGACAGGGGGTGCCCGGGGAGCTGTTTTTT | . | TRBJ2-2 | TRBD1 | TRBV11-2
CASRLAGGSETQYF | TGCGCCAGTAGACTAGCGGGAGGATCAGAGACCCAGTACTTC | many | TRBJ2-5 | TRBD2 | TRBV10-2
CASSENPAGTYNEQFF | TGCGCCAGCAGCGAAAACCCGGCGGGAACCTACAATGAGCAGTTCTTC | . | TRBJ2-1 | . | TRBV5-1
CATSLGGMQPQHF | TGTGCCACCTCCCTCGGGGGTATGCAGCCCCAGCATTTT | . | TRBJ1-5 | . | TRBV6-1
CASSRGGGTRDSGNTIYF | TGTGCCAGCAGCCGCGGTGGTGGGACACGCGACTCTGGAAACACCATATATTTT | few | TRBJ1-3 | . | TRBV7-6
CASSLSVDNEKLFF | TGTGCCAGCAGTTTATCGGTGGACAATGAAAAACTGTTTTTT | . | TRBJ1-4 | . | TRBV27
CASSEYTGQGANNEQFF | TGTGCCAGCAGTGAATATACGGGACAGGGGGCCAACAATGAGCAGTTCTTC | . | TRBJ2-1 | TRBD1 | TRBV6-1
CASRDSGTEAFF | TGTGCCAGTAGGGACAGTGGCACTGAAGCTTTCTTT | . | TRBJ1-1 | . | TRBV19
CASSPEAGETQYF | TGTGCCAGCAGCCCGGAGGCAGGGGAGACCCAGTACTTC | once | TRBJ2-5 | . | TRBV2
CASSLGGQGPEQYF | TGTGCCAGCAGCTTAGGGGGACAGGGCCCCGAGCAGTACTTC | once | TRBJ2-7 | TRBD1 | TRBV7-9
CASSLEGLAGVGDTQYF | TGTGCCAGCAGCTTAGAGGGGCTAGCGGGAGTGGGAGATACGCAGTATTTT | . | TRBJ2-3 | TRBD2 | TRBV7-2
CASSPRRGDSPLHF | TGTGCCAGCAGCCCTCGACGAGGAGATTCACCCCTCCACTTT | once | TRBJ1-6 | . | TRBV14
CASSLGETEAFF | TGTGCCAGCAGCTTGGGGGAAACTGAAGCTTTCTTT | . | TRBJ1-1 | . | TRBV11-3
CASSVELAQETQYF | TGCGCCAGCAGCGTGGAACTAGCCCAAGAGACCCAGTACTTC | . | TRBJ2-5 | . | TRBV5-1
CATGGGGVSTDTQYF | TGTGCCACCGGAGGGGGGGGAGTTAGCACAGATACGCAGTATTTT | . | TRBJ2-3 | . | TRBV28
CASSLSGGTSSYNEQFF | TGTGCCAGCAGCTTAAGTGGCGGGACGAGCTCCTACAATGAGCAGTTCTTC | . | TRBJ2-1 | . | TRBV11-2
CASSPGDANTEAFF | TGCGCCAGCAGCCCAGGGGACGCGAACACTGAAGCTTTCTTT | . | TRBJ1-1 | . | TRBV5-1
CASSQILVGATDTQYF | TGTGCCAGCAGCCAAATACTAGTGGGAGCGACAGATACGCAGTATTTT | . | TRBJ2-3 | . | TRBV4-2
CASSPGIEAFF | TGTGCCAGCAGTCCGGGAATTGAAGCTTTCTTT | . | TRBJ1-1 | . | TRBV25-1
CASRGRGGYANQPQHF | TGTGCCAGTAGAGGGAGGGGAGGGTATGCCAATCAGCCCCAGCATTTT | . | TRBJ1-5 | . | TRBV19
CASSPTDNIEAFF | TGTGCCAGCAGCCCGACAGATAACATTGAAGCTTTCTTT | once | TRBJ1-1 | . | TRBV6-6
CASSQEGLMGTGAFF | TGCGCCAGCAGCCAAGAAGGGCTGATGGGGACTGGAGCTTTCTTT | . | TRBJ1-1 | . | TRBV4-1
CASSSDRVYGYTF | TGTGCCAGCAGTTCGGACAGAGTCTATGGCTACACCTTC | once | TRBJ1-2 | . | TRBV27
CASSPSGTLSYEQYF | TGCGCCAGCAGCCCCTCAGGGACGCTCTCCTACGAGCAGTACTTC | . | TRBJ2-7 | . | TRBV5-1
CASSSKPGSGANVLTF | TGTGCCAGCAGTTCTAAGCCCGGTTCTGGGGCCAACGTCCTGACTTTC | . | TRBJ2-6 | . | TRBV6-5
CAWTGQGGGNEKLFF | TGTGCCTGGACAGGACAGGGAGGGGGTAATGAAAAACTGTTTTTT | once | TRBJ1-4 | TRBD1 | TRBV30
CASTPDRTYGYTF | TGTGCCAGTACCCCGGACAGGACATATGGCTACACCTTC | once | TRBJ1-2 | TRBD1 | TRBV19
CASSTGTGRGTEAFF | TGCGCCAGCAGCACAGGGACAGGGAGGGGCACTGAAGCTTTCTTT | . | TRBJ1-1 | TRBD1 | TRBV5-1
CASGDLDSYEQYF | TGTGCCAGTGGAGACTTAGACTCCTACGAGCAGTACTTC | . | TRBJ2-7 | . | TRBV19
CASTPAGGPHEQYF | TGTGCCAGCACGCCAGCGGGAGGCCCCCACGAGCAGTACTTC | few | TRBJ2-7 | TRBD2 | TRBV7-2
CASSPRAVDTQYF | TGTGCCAGCAGCCCCCGGGCCGTAGATACGCAGTATTTT | . | TRBJ2-3 | . | TRBV5-6
CASRDNRQGLNEKLFF | TGTGCCAGCAGGGACAACCGACAGGGATTGAATGAAAAACTGTTTTTT | . | TRBJ1-4 | TRBD1 | TRBV28
CASSLRRDRDEQFF | TGTGCCAGCAGCTTGAGGCGGGACCGCGATGAGCAGTTCTTC | . | TRBJ2-1 | . | TRBV7-2
CASSGQGRAGELFF | TGCGCCAGCAGTGGACAGGGAAGAGCCGGGGAGCTGTTTTTT | . | TRBJ2-2 | TRBD1 | TRBV10-2
CASSQVALQGNNQPQHF | TGCGCCAGCAGCCAAGTAGCCCTACAGGGCAACAATCAGCCCCAGCATTTT | few | TRBJ1-5 | . | TRBV4-1
CSVGTSGNGELFF | TGCAGCGTCGGGACTAGCGGGAATGGGGAGCTGTTTTTT | . | TRBJ2-2 | TRBD2 | TRBV29-1
CASSSGQGTDTQYF | TGTGCCAGCAGTTCGGGACAGGGAACAGATACGCAGTATTTT | once | TRBJ2-3 | TRBD1 | TRBV28
CASSLHGGGRGQPQHF | TGTGCCAGCAGTCTGCACGGAGGGGGCCGGGGGCAGCCCCAGCATTTT | once | TRBJ1-5 | TRBD1 | TRBV28
CSVGTSRETQYF | TGCAGCGTGGGGACTAGCCGGGAGACCCAGTACTTC | . | TRBJ2-5 | TRBD2 | TRBV29-1
CASSLRTSGSAVEQFF | TGTGCCAGCAGCTTAAGGACTAGCGGGAGTGCGGTTGAGCAGTTCTTC | few | TRBJ2-1 | TRBD2 | TRBV7-2
CAISEYNEQFF | TGTGCCATCAGTGAGTACAATGAGCAGTTCTTC | few | TRBJ2-1 | . | TRBV10-3
CASSLLTGVMNTEAFF | TGTGCCAGCAGCTTGTTGACAGGGGTTATGAACACTGAAGCTTTCTTT | . | TRBJ1-1 | TRBD1 | TRBV5-8
CASSGASGRALIVNEQYF | TGTGCCAGCAGCGGCGCTAGCGGGAGGGCCCTCATAGTCAACGAGCAGTACTTC | few | TRBJ2-7 | TRBD2 | TRBV9
CAWSVPRLSYEQYF | TGTGCCTGGAGTGTACCAAGGTTATCCTACGAGCAGTACTTC | . | TRBJ2-7 | . | TRBV30
CASRTGLGEKLFF | TGTGCCAGCAGGACAGGGTTAGGTGAAAAACTGTTTTTT | . | TRBJ1-4 | TRBD1 | TRBV28
CASSPRANGARTDTQYF | TGTGCCAGCAGTCCAAGGGCAAACGGGGCTCGCACAGATACGCAGTATTTT | many | TRBJ2-3 | . | TRBV4-2
CASIYGLGTDTQYF | TGTGCCAGCATTTATGGCCTGGGCACAGATACGCAGTATTTT | . | TRBJ2-3 | . | TRBV7-9
CASSGAGSYNEQFF | TGTGCCAGCAGCGGGGCAGGGTCCTACAATGAGCAGTTCTTC | . | TRBJ2-1 | . | TRBV9
CASSNLGREAFF | TGTGCCAGCAGCAACCTAGGACGGGAAGCTTTCTTT | . | TRBJ1-1 | . | TRBV6-5
CSVADTGELFF | TGCAGCGTTGCGGACACCGGGGAGCTGTTTTTT | once | TRBJ2-2 | . | TRBV29-1
CASSILRGAGTSGRDTQYF | TGTGCCAGCAGCATCCTGCGAGGGGCCGGGACTAGCGGGAGAGATACGCAGTATTTT | . | TRBJ2-3 | TRBD2 | TRBV7-2
CSVRGEDGYTF | TGCAGCGTACGGGGGGAGGATGGCTACACCTTC | . | TRBJ1-2 | . | TRBV29-1